The clone carrying this TCR beta chain was counted once. Its target is not known. Compared with germline, one end of the junction differs, possibly owing to a read error. In addition to blood RNA drawn from unsorted whole blood, germline DNA was extracted. Preoperatively, peripheral blood was drawn, roughly 4 milliliters in total. This sample is part of a study of tumor-infiltrating lymphocytes in primary liver carcinoma. Study information: The patients had histopathologically diagnosed primary liver carcinoma, and their disease was treated by surgical resection.

Findings of the study overall: Significantly greater top-250-clone fractions characterized tumors relative to blood (p = 0.039). Samples, which were bulk and unsorted, did not allow CD4+ and CD8+ repertoires to be compared.

The researchers produced TCR beta cDNA from roughly 500 ng total RNA with a constant-region primer. Modified slightly, ARM-PCR produced TCR beta libraries over three nested multiplex PCR rounds. TCRdb used MiXCR to reprocess the multiplex PCR reads, holding one entry per CDR3 protein. In the table there are around 330,000 distinct CDR3 sequences, 58% of which are singletons. The TCR sequence derives from a woman under 40 with primary liver carcinoma and hepatitis B virus infection. Specimen: peripheral blood.

The CDR3 loop is CVSSLSHNQPRHF. CDR3 sequence (DNA): TGTGTCAGCAGCTTGTCCCACAATCAGCCCCGGCATTTT. The chain is built from TRBV11-2 and TRBJ1-5; D is undetermined. Germline CDR1 reads SGHAT; CDR2 reads FQNNGV. The CDR3 extends over 13 amino acids.